This paragraph reports one T cell receptor beta chain. This sample is part of a study of blood T cell repertoires in COVID-19. V gave up 2 bases and J gave up 4 bases, with 16 bases separating them. CDR3 length: 16 amino acids. Per germline, CDR1 ENHRY and CDR2 SYGVKD. Data came from immunoSEQ multiplex PCR; TCRdb stores just in-frame clones and leaves some out. The sample records fewer than 350,000 clones, about 85% being singletons. The rearrangement joins TRBV10-3 to TRBJ2-3; D not resolved. The sample taken for sequencing was PBMCs or T cells enriched from blood (not recorded which). This TCR was sampled from a woman aged 45-59 years who had recovered from COVID-19. CDR3 loop: CAISEAAALKPDTQYF. DNA of the CDR3: TGTGCCATCAGTGAGGCGGCGGCCCTGAAGCCAGATACGCAGTATTTT.